The rows below give T cell receptor beta chains drawn from one sample of a study of T-cell memory formation after mild COVID-19. TCRdb processed the 5' RACE reads anew with MiXCR; each CDR3 protein has one entry. The sample lists about 270,000 distinct CDR3 sequences; over 15% were seen once. Sequencing used PBMCs or a T cell subset sorted from them (not recorded which). The origin of the receptors is a man aged 18 to 29 who had mild COVID-19 (a few samples of this study predate the infection). Cell type and time point are not known. Both conserved end residues are part of each CDR3. A D gene is named only where the DNA matches it firmly. The listing skips clone size in some rows; elsewhere it reads once, few, many or a size class.

TRBJ1-5 | TRBV4-2 | many | - | TGTGCCAGCAGCCAAGAGAGGGGACAGCCCCAGCATTTT | CASSQERGQPQHF
TRBJ1-6 | TRBV15 | - | - | TGTGCCACCAGCAGGGACATCCTAAGCTCCTATAATTCACCCCTCCACTTT | CATSRDILSSYNSPLHF
TRBJ2-4 | TRBV28 | few | - | TGTGCCAGCAGTTTTCGGGGCATTCAGTACTTC | CASSFRGIQYF
TRBJ2-5 | TRBV27 | - | TRBD1 | TGTGCCAGCAGTGTGACAGGGCAGACCCAGTACTTC | CASSVTGQTQYF
TRBJ1-1 | TRBV7-3 | - | - | TGTGCCAGCAGCCCTGGCCCTATGATGAACACTGAAGCTTTCTTT | CASSPGPMMNTEAFF
TRBJ2-3 | TRBV7-9 | few | TRBD2 | TGTGCCAGCAGCCCGAGGACTAGCGGGTCCCCAGATACGCAGTATTTT | CASSPRTSGSPDTQYF
TRBJ1-4 | TRBV12-3/TRBV12-4 | - | - | TGTGCCAGCAGTTTGGAAGAAAAACTGTTTTTT | CASSLEEKLFF
TRBJ1-4 | TRBV4-1 | - | - | TGCGCCAGCAGCCAAGATGGAGAACTGTTTTTT | CASSQDGELFF
TRBJ1-6 | TRBV7-8 | few | - | TGTGCCAGCAGCCCGGGCGACTATTTCTCCCTCCACTTT | CASSPGDYFSLHF
TRBJ2-7 | TRBV15 | many | - | TGTGCCACCAGCATGTTGTACTCCTACGAGCAGTACTTC | CATSMLYSYEQYF
TRBJ2-1 | TRBV7-8 | - | TRBD1 | TGTGCCAGCAGCTCAAGGACAGGGAGATACAATGAGCAGTTCTTC | CASSSRTGRYNEQFF
TRBJ1-2 | TRBV5-5 | - | TRBD1 | TGTGCCAGCAGCTTACTTGGGACAGGGGATGGCTACACCTTC | CASSLLGTGDGYTF
TRBJ1-6 | TRBV20-1 | once | - | TGCAGTGCTAGCCCGCGGTTCTATAATTCACCCCTCCACTTT | CSASPRFYNSPLHF
TRBJ2-5 | TRBV20-1 | few | - | TGCAGTGCTAGCCGGACAGGAGGGGAGACCCAGTACTTC | CSASRTGGETQYF